This T cell receptor beta chain was observed in a study of identifying expanded T cells in peripheral blood. The CDR3 loop spans 10 amino acids. V lost 6 bases to trimming and J lost 4 bases, with 3 bases between them. From germline, CDR1 is SNHLY and CDR2 FYNNEI. TCRdb keeps only in-frame clones here, not all; method: immunoSEQ multiplex PCR. The sample consists of 95,000 to 150,000 clones, more than 80% of them appearing once. This clone was seen once. The sample taken for sequencing was blood. This chain connects TRBV2 to TRBJ1-2; D is unclear. The receptor comes from a person aged 18-70 years in good health. The CDR3 loop reads CASRGYGYTF. In nucleotides, the CDR3 is TGTGCCAGCAGAGGCTATGGCTACACCTTC.